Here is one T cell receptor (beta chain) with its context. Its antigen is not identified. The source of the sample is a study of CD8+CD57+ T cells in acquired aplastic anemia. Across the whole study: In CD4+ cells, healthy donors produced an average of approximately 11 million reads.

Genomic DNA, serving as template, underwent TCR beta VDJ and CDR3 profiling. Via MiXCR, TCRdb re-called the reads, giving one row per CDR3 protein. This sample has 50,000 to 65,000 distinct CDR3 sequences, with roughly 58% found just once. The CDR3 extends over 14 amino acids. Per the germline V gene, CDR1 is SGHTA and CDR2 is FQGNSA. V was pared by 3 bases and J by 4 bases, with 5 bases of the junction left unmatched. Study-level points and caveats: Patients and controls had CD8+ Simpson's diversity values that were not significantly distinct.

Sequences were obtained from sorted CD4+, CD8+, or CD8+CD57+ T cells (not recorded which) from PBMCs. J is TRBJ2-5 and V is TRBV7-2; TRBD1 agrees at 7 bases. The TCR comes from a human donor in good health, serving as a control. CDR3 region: CASSFDREGETQYF. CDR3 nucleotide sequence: TGTGCCAGCAGCTTCGACAGGGAAGGAGAGACCCAGTACTTC. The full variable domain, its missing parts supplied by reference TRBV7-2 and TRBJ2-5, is GAGVSQSPSNKVTEKGKDVELRCDPISGHTALYWYRQSLGQGLEFLIYFQGNSAPDKSGLPSDRFSAERTGGSVSTLTIQRTQQEDSAVYLCASSFDREGETQYFGPGTRLLVL.